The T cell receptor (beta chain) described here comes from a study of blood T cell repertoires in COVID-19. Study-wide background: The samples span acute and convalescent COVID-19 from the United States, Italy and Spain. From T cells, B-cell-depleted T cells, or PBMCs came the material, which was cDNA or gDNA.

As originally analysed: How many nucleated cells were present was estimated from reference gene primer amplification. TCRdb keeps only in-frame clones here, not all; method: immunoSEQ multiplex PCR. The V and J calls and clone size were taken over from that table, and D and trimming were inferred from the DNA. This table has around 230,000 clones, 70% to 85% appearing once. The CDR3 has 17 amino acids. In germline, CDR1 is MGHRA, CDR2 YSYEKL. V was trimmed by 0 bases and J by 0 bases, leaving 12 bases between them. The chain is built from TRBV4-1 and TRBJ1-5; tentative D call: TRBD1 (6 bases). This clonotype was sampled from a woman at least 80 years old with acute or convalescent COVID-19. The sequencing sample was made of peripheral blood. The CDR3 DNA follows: TGCGCCAGCAGCCAAGAGTCGACAGGTCGTAGCAATCAGCCCCAGCATTTT. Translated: CASSQESTGRSNQPQHF.